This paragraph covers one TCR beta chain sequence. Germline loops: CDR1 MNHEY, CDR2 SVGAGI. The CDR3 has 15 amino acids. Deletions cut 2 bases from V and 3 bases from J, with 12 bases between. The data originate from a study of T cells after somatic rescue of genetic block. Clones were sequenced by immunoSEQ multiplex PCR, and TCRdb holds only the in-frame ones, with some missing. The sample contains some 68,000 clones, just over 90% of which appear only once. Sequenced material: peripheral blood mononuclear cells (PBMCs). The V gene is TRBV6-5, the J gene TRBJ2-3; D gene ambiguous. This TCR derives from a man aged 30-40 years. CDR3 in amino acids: CASSYATSGTDTQYF. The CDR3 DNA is TGTGCCAGCAGTTACGCGACTTCCGGGACAGATACGCAGTATTTT.